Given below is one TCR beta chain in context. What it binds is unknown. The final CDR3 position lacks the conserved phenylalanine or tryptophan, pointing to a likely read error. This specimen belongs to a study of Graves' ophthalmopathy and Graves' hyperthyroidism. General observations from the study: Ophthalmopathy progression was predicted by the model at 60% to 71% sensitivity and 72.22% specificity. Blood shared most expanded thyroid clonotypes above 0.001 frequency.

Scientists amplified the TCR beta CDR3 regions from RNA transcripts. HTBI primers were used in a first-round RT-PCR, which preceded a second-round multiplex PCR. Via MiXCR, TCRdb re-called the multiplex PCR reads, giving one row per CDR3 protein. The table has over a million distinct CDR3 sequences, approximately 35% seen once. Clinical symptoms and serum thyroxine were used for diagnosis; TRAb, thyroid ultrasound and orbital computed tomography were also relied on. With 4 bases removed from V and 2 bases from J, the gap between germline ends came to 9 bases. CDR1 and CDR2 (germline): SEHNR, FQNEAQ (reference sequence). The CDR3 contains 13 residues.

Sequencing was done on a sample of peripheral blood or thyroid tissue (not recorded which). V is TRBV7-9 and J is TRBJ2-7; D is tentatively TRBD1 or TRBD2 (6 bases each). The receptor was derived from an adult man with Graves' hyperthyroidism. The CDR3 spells CASSSRGPYEQYL. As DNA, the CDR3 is TGTGCCAGCAGCTCCCGGGGGCCCTACGAGCAGTACCTC.